These T cell receptor beta chains were read from a single sample in a study of CD8 T cells in Susac syndrome. In TCRdb, the immunoSEQ multiplex PCR reads were re-called with MiXCR into one record per CDR3 protein. The sample contains about 190,000 distinct CDR3 sequences, 75% to 95% of which appear only once. Material for sequencing was CD4+ T cells from PBMCs. The source of these receptors is a human donor with Susac syndrome. CDR3s include the opening cysteine and the closing phenylalanine or tryptophan. Size is omitted from some rows. Given values are once, few, many or a class for expanded clones.

j_gene | abundance | v_gene | CDR3aa
TRBJ2-5 | NA | TRBV10-1 | CASSRLAGETQYF
TRBJ2-2 | NA | TRBV18 | CASSLGPGLTGELFF
TRBJ1-2 | NA | TRBV3-1 | CASSAQGNYGYTF
TRBJ2-1 | NA | TRBV19 | CASSSIAGGPHEQFF
TRBJ1-2 | NA | TRBV9 | CASSRTGYYGYTF
TRBJ1-5 | NA | TRBV7-6 | CASSLLDRGLGQPQHF
TRBJ2-2 | few | TRBV4-2 | CASSQVSGGSTGELFF
TRBJ2-7 | NA | TRBV12-3/TRBV12-4 | CASSFLTGGYEQYF
TRBJ2-1 | NA | TRBV12-3/TRBV12-4 | CASRSGTSGYNEQFF
TRBJ1-3 | NA | TRBV7-2 | CASSLWVAARSGNTIYF
TRBJ1-5 | NA | TRBV19 | CASRDRGAQPQHF
TRBJ2-7 | NA | TRBV6-1 | CASSELAVSYEQYF
TRBJ1-4 | NA | TRBV24-1 | CATSAGTSTNEKLFF
TRBJ2-5 | NA | TRBV12-3/TRBV12-4 | CASSLGIAGVQETQYF
TRBJ2-5 | NA | TRBV5-1 | CASQRGSLGETQYF
TRBJ1-1 | once | TRBV5-1 | CASSSDRGSLTEAFF
TRBJ2-3 | NA | TRBV5-4 | CASSLGTGGSSTDTQYF
TRBJ2-2 | NA | TRBV14 | CASSLQGFTGELFF
TRBJ1-3 | NA | TRBV9 | CASSALTGIGNTIYF
TRBJ2-4 | NA | TRBV5-1 | CASSLGSDLAKNIQYF
TRBJ2-3 | NA | TRBV5-1 | CASSVSGTSRSDTQYF
TRBJ1-5 | few | TRBV18 | CASSPQGYSNQPQHF
TRBJ1-2 | NA | TRBV7-9 | CASSLDRGPNYGYTF
TRBJ1-4 | NA | TRBV7-9 | CASSSVTNEKLFF
TRBJ1-1 | NA | TRBV9 | CASSANSPEAFF
TRBJ2-2 | once | TRBV5-1 | CASSLDRAGELFF
TRBJ1-1 | NA | TRBV3-1 | CASSQGGSAEAFF
TRBJ2-3 | NA | TRBV5-1 | CASSPGTSGRRDTQYF
TRBJ1-2 | NA | TRBV20-1 | CSARGTGKNYGYTF
TRBJ2-3 | NA | TRBV12-3/TRBV12-4 | CASSPTSGNRNTDTQYF
TRBJ2-5 | NA | TRBV4-1 | CASSQYTLTSGRSGEAQYF
TRBJ2-7 | NA | TRBV27 | CASSPRGGPDEQYF
TRBJ2-5 | NA | TRBV29-1 | CSVLADSQETQYF
TRBJ2-7 | NA | TRBV7-2 | CASSTPDRGSREQYF
TRBJ2-6 | NA | TRBV5-4 | CASSFALLGRESSGANVLTF
TRBJ2-3 | NA | TRBV20-1 | CSAKREGLTDTQYF
TRBJ1-2 | NA | TRBV11-2 | CASRRQGYGYTF
TRBJ2-3 | few | TRBV29-1 | CSAWGGVLDTQYF
TRBJ2-7 | NA | TRBV4-1 | CASSQRQGLWYEQYF
TRBJ1-2 | NA | TRBV19 | CASTMGWNGYTF
TRBJ2-7 | NA | TRBV3-1 | CASSPRDSPIGEQYF
TRBJ2-3 | NA | TRBV6-4 | CASSRGQGTDTQYF
TRBJ2-1 | NA | TRBV18 | CASSRDRALYNEQFF
TRBJ2-2 | NA | TRBV10-3 | CAARDRPNTGELFF
TRBJ2-2 | NA | TRBV19 | CASSGQGANTGELFF
TRBJ2-2 | NA | TRBV5-6 | CASSLVQGAAGELFF
TRBJ2-2 | once | TRBV9 | CASTGSNTGELFF
TRBJ2-5 | NA | TRBV5-4 | CASSLGSGGETQYF
TRBJ2-1 | NA | TRBV4-1 | CASSQEFRKGQSYNEQFF
TRBJ2-7 | NA | TRBV3-1 | CASSRKGGGNEQYF
TRBJ2-7 | NA | TRBV5-1 | CASSEGHYEQYF